The next 20 T cell receptor beta chains were all read from a single sample in a study of Ad26.COV2.S vaccination and SARS-CoV-2 variants. Repertoires were generated with immunoSEQ multiplex PCR, while TCRdb's copy carries only in-frame clones and drops some. This table holds 350,000 to 400,000 clones, 70% to 90% found once. Treatment noted: roughly 19 received Ad26.COV2.S at low or high dose, single or two shots; 5 received placebo; per-sample allocation not given. Day 63 after the first vaccine or placebo injection was the time point for sampling. The source was peripheral blood, collected in a trial of Ad26.COV2.S vaccine versus placebo. All receptors come from a person aged 18-60 years who received the Ad26.COV2.S COVID-19 vaccine or a placebo.

V is TRBV3-1 (or the pseudogene TRBV3-2) and J is TRBJ1-2; D ambiguous. V dropped 1 base and J dropped 6 bases, with 9 bases sitting between them. The V gene's germline CDR1 is LGHDT and CDR2 YNNKEL (reference sequence). The CDR3 has 13 residues. For the CDR3, the DNA is TGTGCCAGCAGCCAAGTTACAGTGGATGGCTACACCTTC. It codes for CASSQVTVDGYTF.

This clone has just a few counts. This rearrangement joins TRBV9 to TRBJ2-2; 7 bases align to TRBD1. From germline, CDR1 is SGDLS and CDR2 YYNGEE. This CDR3 has 17 residues. Germline trimming cut 3 bases from V and 0 bases from J; bases unmatched to any gene: 8. CDR3 loop: CASSALFGTANTGELFF. DNA of the CDR3: TGTGCCAGCAGCGCCCTCTTCGGGACAGCGAACACCGGGGAGCTGTTTTTT.

This chain links TRBV7-9 with TRBJ2-7; 8 bases match TRBD2. Germline assignment: CDR1 SEHNR and CDR2 FQNEAQ (reference sequence). Trimming took 4 bases from V and 0 from J; bases not matched to a gene: 14. The CDR3 length is 18 residues. This chain's CDR3 is CASSSRGGDGSSSYEQYF. The DNA for the CDR3 is TGTGCCAGCAGCTCCCGGGGGGGGGACGGATCGAGCTCCTACGAGCAGTACTTC.

As to this clone: This CDR3 is also generated by other DNA sequences in the sample. The chain carries TRBV12-3 or TRBV12-4 and TRBJ1-1; a weak D match, TRBD1 (6 bases). The V gene lost 3 bases and the J gene lost 2 bases, with 7 bases spanning the gap. The CDR3 has 13 amino acids. CDR3 in DNA: TGTGCCAGCAGTTTGGGGGGCAACACTGAAGCTTTCTTT. Its protein is CASSLGGNTEAFF.

CDR3 sequence: CASSSGGWGNTIYF. Written as DNA, the CDR3 is TGTGCCAGCAGTTCTGGGGGTTGGGGGAACACCATATATTTT. The chain employs TRBV6-5 and TRBJ1-3; D is possibly TRBD1 (5 bases). The germline gives CDR1 MNHEY, CDR2 SVGAGI. V shed 4 bases and J shed 7 bases, with 14 bases lying between them. CDR3 length equals 14 residues.

J is TRBJ2-7 and V is TRBV28; 8 bases agree with TRBD1. Unmatched junction bases numbered 21, after V lost 3 bases and J lost 2 bases. The CDR3 sequence is 20 residues long. Per germline, CDR1 MDHEN and CDR2 SYDVKM. CDR3 sequence: CASSFMGTGRGASRTYEQYF. The CDR3 DNA sequence: TGTGCCAGCAGTTTTATGGGGACAGGTAGGGGGGCTAGCAGAACCTACGAGCAGTACTTC.

This clone was seen just once. The gene calls are TRBV4-3 and TRBJ2-2, with D perhaps TRBD2 (5 bases). There are 17 residues in the CDR3. In germline, CDR1 is LGHNA, CDR2 YSLEER. Trimming shortened V by 5 bases and J by 1 base, and 17 bases separated the two germline ends. The CDR3 region is CASSASHFGLNTGELFF. The CDR3 DNA reads TGCGCCAGCAGCGCCTCCCACTTCGGACTGAACACCGGGGAGCTGTTTTTT.

The chain recombines TRBV14 with TRBJ1-2; D is undetermined. CDR3 length: 15 amino acids. V gave up 0 bases and J gave up 4 bases, with 12 bases separating them. The germline CDR1 and CDR2 sequences are SGHDN and FVKESK. The CDR3 is CASSQDLAGTYGYTF. The CDR3 DNA reads as TGTGCCAGCAGCCAAGACTTGGCAGGAACCTATGGCTACACCTTC. Filled out from reference TRBV14 and TRBJ1-2, the complete variable domain reads EAGVTQFPSHSVIEKGQTVTLRCDPISGHDNLYWYRRVMGKEIKFLLHFVKESKQDESGMPNNRFLAERTGGTYSTLKVQPAELEDSGVYFCASSQDLAGTYGYTFGSGTRLTVV.

Points on this clone: An end of the junction does not agree with germline; a read error may underlie this. This chain joins TRBV4-1 and TRBJ2-7; 10 bases match TRBD2. Looked up from germline, CDR1 is MGHRA and CDR2 is YSYEKL. This CDR3 has 16 residues. The CDR3 DNA reads as TGCACCAGCAGCCAAGGTGTCACTAGCGGGAAGTACGAGCAGTACTTC. It is translated as CTSSQGVTSGKYEQYF.

V and J are TRBV4-2 and TRBJ2-5; 8 nucleotides line up with TRBD2. With V trimmed by 1 base and J by 5 bases, 9 bases remained unmatched. CDR3 length: 16 residues. CDR1 and CDR2 from the germline V gene are LGHNA and YNFKEQ. This CDR3 reads CASSQAASGSGETQYF. The CDR3 DNA follows: TGTGCCAGCAGCCAAGCGGCTAGCGGGTCCGGGGAGACCCAGTACTTC.

V and J are TRBV7-8 and TRBJ2-7; 8 nucleotides align to TRBD2. The CDR3 runs 18 residues. The ends lost 2 bases at V and 1 base at J; junction bases unmatched: 13. In germline, CDR1 is SGHVS, CDR2 FQNEAQ. The CDR3 loop reads CASSLPNSLAATSYEQYF. In nucleotides, the CDR3 is TGTGCCAGCAGCTTACCTAACTCACTAGCGGCTACTTCCTACGAGCAGTACTTC.

The rearrangement joins TRBV25-1 to TRBJ2-7; D is perhaps TRBD2 (5 bases). V shed 3 bases and J shed 5 bases, with 17 bases lying between them. Germline assignment: CDR1 MGHDK and CDR2 SYGVNS. The CDR3 is 15 residues long. In DNA, the CDR3 is TGTGCCAGCAGTGACGGGGTTCCACAGTCCCACGAGCAGTACTTC. As protein: CASSDGVPQSHEQYF.

The chain couples TRBV10-3 to TRBJ2-1; D may be TRBD2 (6 bases). CDR3 size: 14 residues. The germline V and J ends were trimmed by 3 bases and 7 bases, with 13 bases remaining between them. Germline V lookup: CDR1 ENHRY, CDR2 SYGVKD. CDR3 residues: CAISDLSRGNEQFF. As DNA, the CDR3 is TGTGCCATCAGTGATCTGAGTCGGGGGAATGAGCAGTTCTTC.

This sequence joins TRBV28 and TRBJ1-2; possibly TRBD1 for D (6 bases). Germline V gene data show CDR1 as MDHEN and CDR2 as SYDVKM. Trimming stripped 5 bases from V and 4 bases from J, with 14 bases between. The CDR3 runs 14 residues. As DNA, the CDR3 is TGTGCCAGCAGTCGGGGGGGGCGGTTCTATGGCTACACCTTC. It is translated as CASSRGGRFYGYTF.

The chain couples TRBV15 to TRBJ2-7, with D uncertain. The V gene lost 2 bases and the J gene lost 3 bases, with 5 bases spanning the gap. Germline-derived CDR1 and CDR2 are LNHNV and YYDKDF (reference sequence). The length of the CDR3 is 12 residues. The DNA of the CDR3 is TGTGCCACCAGCAGACACCACTACGAGCAGTACTTC. Translating it yields CATSRHHYEQYF.

The chain recombines TRBV19 with TRBJ1-5; D remains ambiguous. The CDR3 loop spans 14 amino acids. Trimming left V 3 bases short and J 4 bases short, with 10 bases between. The V gene's germline CDR1 is LNHDA and CDR2 SQIVND (reference sequence). The CDR3: CASSIERLNQPQHF. In nucleotides, the CDR3 is TGTGCCAGTAGTATTGAGCGGTTGAATCAGCCCCAGCATTTT.

This rearrangement joins TRBV10-3 to TRBJ1-2; D unclear. CDR1 ENHRY and CDR2 SYGVKD come from the germline V gene. With 0 bases removed from V and 3 bases from J, the gap between germline ends came to 17 bases. This CDR3 is built from 17 residues. Written as DNA, the CDR3 is TGTGCCATCAGTGAGTCCGATGATAGGGCGGGTGACTATGGCTACACCTTC. Translating gives CAISESDDRAGDYGYTF.

The chain carries TRBV24-1 and TRBJ2-7; 12 bases match TRBD1. Germline CDR1 is KGHDR and CDR2 is SFDVKD. V lost 7 bases and J lost 4; bases outside the gene matches: 4. This CDR3 is 14 amino acids long. The CDR3 region is CATSPGQGAYEQYF. The CDR3 DNA is TGTGCCACCAGCCCGGGACAGGGGGCTTACGAGCAGTACTTC.

The V and J genes are TRBV2 and TRBJ2-5; 7 bases align to TRBD1. V lost 5 bases to trimming and J lost 4 bases; unmatched junction nucleotides: 4. The germline V gene encodes CDR1 SNHLY and CDR2 FYNNEI. The CDR3 totals 13 residues. The CDR3 reads CASSIDRAETQYF. CDR3 bases: TGTGCCAGCAGTATCGACAGGGCAGAGACCCAGTACTTC. Full variable domain (rest looked up from reference TRBV2 and TRBJ2-5): EPEVTQTPSHQVTQMGQEVILRCVPISNHLYFYWYRQILGQKVEFLVSFYNNEISEKSEIFDDQFSVERPDGSNFTLKIRSTKLEDSAMYFCASSIDRAETQYFGPGTRLLVL.

The chain employs TRBV10-1 and TRBJ1-1, with 9 nucleotides matching TRBD1. V shed 3 bases, J shed 4 bases, and the junction held 6 bases outside the gene matches. Germline V CDR1 and CDR2: WNHNN, SYGVQD (reference sequence). This CDR3 comprises 15 residues. CDR3 sequence: CASSDSGTGRTEAFF. DNA of the CDR3: TGCGCCAGCAGTGACTCCGGGACAGGGCGCACTGAAGCTTTCTTT.